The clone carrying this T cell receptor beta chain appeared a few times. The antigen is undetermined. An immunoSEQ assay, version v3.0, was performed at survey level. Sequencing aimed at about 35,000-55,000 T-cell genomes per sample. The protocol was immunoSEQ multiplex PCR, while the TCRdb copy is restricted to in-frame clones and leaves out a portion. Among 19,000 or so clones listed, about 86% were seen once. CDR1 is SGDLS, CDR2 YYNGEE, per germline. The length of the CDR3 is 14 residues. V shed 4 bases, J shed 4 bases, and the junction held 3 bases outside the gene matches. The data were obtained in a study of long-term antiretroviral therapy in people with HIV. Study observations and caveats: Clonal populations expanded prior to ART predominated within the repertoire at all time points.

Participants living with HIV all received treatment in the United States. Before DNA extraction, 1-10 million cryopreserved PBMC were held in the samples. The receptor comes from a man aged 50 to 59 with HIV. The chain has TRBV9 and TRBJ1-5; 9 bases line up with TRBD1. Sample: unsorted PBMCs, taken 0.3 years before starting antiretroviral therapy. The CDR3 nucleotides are TGTGCCAGCAGCCGCGACAGGGGGAATCAGCCCCAGCATTTT. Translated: CASSRDRGNQPQHF. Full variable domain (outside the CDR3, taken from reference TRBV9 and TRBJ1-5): DSGVTQTPKHLITATGQRVTLRCSPRSGDLSVYWYQQSLDQGLQFLIQYYNGEERAKGNILERFSAQQFPDLHSELNLSSLELGDSALYFCASSRDRGNQPQHFGDGTRLSIL.